Each of the 16 T cell receptor beta chains below was sequenced from the same sample in a study of pediatric ulcerative colitis. Sequencing used immunoSEQ multiplex PCR; TCRdb keeps in-frame clones, though not all of them. The sample has 30,000 or so clones; roughly 82% are singletons. The sequencing sample was made of blood. Receptors originate from a boy between 5 and 17 years old with severe ulcerative colitis.

The V gene is TRBV9, the J gene TRBJ2-3; D assignment may be TRBD1 or TRBD2 (5 bases each). V shed 4 bases and J shed 1 base, with 16 bases lying between them. CDR3 length: 16 residues. Per the germline V gene, CDR1 is SGDLS and CDR2 is YYNGEE. CDR3 sequence reads: CASSTGLQGGTDTQYF. CDR3 nucleotides: TGTGCCAGCAGCACAGGCCTGCAGGGAGGCACAGATACGCAGTATTTT.

A few counts support this clone. The gene calls are TRBV2 and TRBJ1-6; 9 bases map to TRBD1. The CDR3 has 13 residues. After removal of 8 bases from V and 10 bases from J, the junction contained 6 bases not matched to a gene. The germline CDR1 and CDR2 sequences are SNHLY and FYNNEI. This CDR3 is CASRDRVGSPLHF. CDR3 nucleotide sequence: TGTGCCAGCCGGGACAGGGTGGGGTCACCCCTCCACTTT.

This sequence joins TRBV5-1 and TRBJ2-5; D is unclear. Germline CDR1 SGHRS, CDR2 YFSETQ. The CDR3 has 12 amino acids. The ends were cut back, 2 bases at V and 7 bases at J, with 9 bases in the middle. The CDR3 reads CASSLTLGTQYF. CDR3 nucleotides: TGCGCCAGCAGCTTAACTCTGGGGACCCAGTACTTC.

This clone was seen only once. The rearrangement joins TRBV5-6 to TRBJ2-7; D might be TRBD1 (6 bases). The CDR3 has 15 amino acids. V was pared by 4 bases and J by 3 bases, with 17 bases between. Germline values: CDR1 SGHDT, CDR2 YYEEEE. CDR3 loop: CASSPENQGFYEQYF. The CDR3 region has the DNA TGTGCCAGCAGCCCGGAAAACCAGGGGTTCTACGAGCAGTACTTC.

The CDR3 DNA follows: TGTGCCAGCTCACCGACCGGGAACGAGCAGTACTTC. Translated: CASSPTGNEQYF. J is TRBJ2-7 and V is TRBV18, with TRBD2 as a possible D gene (5 bases). The CDR3 sequence is 12 residues long. The ends were cut back, 3 bases at V and 5 bases at J, with 8 bases in the middle. Germline lookup yields CDR1 KGHSH and CDR2 LQKENI.

The V and J genes are TRBV27 and TRBJ1-6; D might be TRBD1 (5 bases). CDR3 length: 14 amino acids. The V end was cut by 0 bases, the J end by 11 bases, with 11 bases between. Germline values: CDR1 MNHEY, CDR2 SMNVEV (reference sequence). In nucleotides, the CDR3 is TGTGCCAGCAGTTTATCGCTCGTGGGGGCACCCCTCCACTTT. Protein sequence: CASSLSLVGAPLHF.

The genes are TRBV6-5 and TRBJ2-7, with no clear D. V was trimmed by 2 bases and J by 6 bases, leaving 5 bases between them. Germline lookup yields CDR1 MNHEY and CDR2 SVGAGI. This CDR3 region has 11 residues. Here the CDR3 DNA reads TGTGCCAGCAGTTACGTAGGCGAGCAGTACTTC. Translated: CASSYVGEQYF.

The rearrangement uses TRBV5-4 and TRBJ1-3; 9 nucleotides agree with TRBD1. Trimming cost V 5 bases and J 0 bases; bases outside gene matches: 3. This CDR3 contains 15 residues. Germline V lookup: CDR1 SGHNT, CDR2 YYREEE (reference sequence). CDR3 loop: CASSPDRGSGNTIYF. CDR3 nucleotide sequence: TGTGCCAGCAGTCCGGACAGGGGCTCTGGAAACACCATATATTTT.

In DNA, the CDR3 is TGTGCCAGCAGCTTAGCACTGGGGACTAGCGGGGGGCAGCAGTACTTC. It specifies CASSLALGTSGGQQYF. The V gene is TRBV7-8, the J gene TRBJ2-7; TRBD2 matches 15 bases. This CDR3 comprises 16 residues. With 0 bases clipped from V and 8 bases from J, the junction kept 5 bases outside the gene matches. Germline V gene lookup returns CDR1 SGHVS and CDR2 FQNEAQ.

The chain couples TRBV19 to TRBJ1-2; D gene uncertain. The CDR3 loop spans 12 amino acids. Germline V gene data show CDR1 as LNHDA and CDR2 as SQIVND (reference sequence). Trimming shortened V by 9 bases and J by 6 bases, and 14 bases separated the two germline ends. The CDR3 loop is CARGGGIDGYTF. As DNA, the CDR3 is TGTGCCAGGGGAGGAGGCATAGATGGCTACACCTTC.

The chain links TRBV5-5 to TRBJ1-2; unclear D gene. CDR1 is SGHKS, CDR2 YYEKEE, per germline (reference sequence). Trimming pared 0 bases from V and 6 bases from J, leaving 3 bases between. The CDR3 contains 11 residues. The CDR3 reads CASSLVNGYTF. CDR3 coding DNA: TGTGCCAGCAGCTTGGTTAATGGCTACACCTTC.

The chain is built from TRBV5-5 and TRBJ1-6; perhaps TRBD1 as D (5 bases). The CDR3 extends over 12 amino acids. Germline V gene lookup returns CDR1 SGHKS and CDR2 YYEKEE (reference sequence). The V gene lost 3 bases and the J gene lost 10 bases, with 8 bases spanning the gap. CDR3: CASSSNRSPLHF. The CDR3 region has the DNA TGTGCCAGCAGCTCCAACAGGTCACCCCTCCACTTT. The full variable domain, completed using reference TRBV5-5 and TRBJ1-6, is DAGVTQSPTHLIKTRGQQVTLRCSPISGHKSVSWYQQVLGQGPQFIFQYYEKEERGRGNFPDRFSARQFPNYSSELNVNALLLGDSALYLCASSSNRSPLHFGNGTRLTVT.

The chain combines TRBV7-9 with TRBJ2-1, with 7 bases identical to TRBD2. This CDR3 is built from 16 residues. With V trimmed by 5 bases and J by 2 bases, 9 bases remained unmatched. Germline CDR1 and CDR2: SEHNR and FQNEAQ (reference sequence). The CDR3: CASSPEGGFPYNEQFF. CDR3 DNA: TGTGCCAGCAGCCCCGAGGGAGGGTTCCCCTACAATGAGCAGTTCTTC.

V usage is TRBV6-1 and J usage is TRBJ1-6; D call uncertain. The CDR3 contains 18 residues. V lost 3 bases to trimming and J lost 0 bases, with 15 bases between them. Germline V gives CDR1 MNHNS, CDR2 SASEGT. The CDR3 reads CASSEVPQPASYNSPLHF. CDR3 DNA sequence: TGTGCCAGCAGTGAGGTACCTCAGCCAGCCTCCTATAATTCACCCCTCCACTTT.

This chain joins TRBV5-4 and TRBJ2-7; 7 bases fit TRBD2. V lost 7 bases, J lost 5 bases, and 6 bases stayed unmatched. CDR3 size: 12 residues. Per germline, CDR1 SGHNT and CDR2 YYREEE (reference sequence). The CDR3 region has the DNA TGTGCCAGCGGGGAGCGGGGAAACGAGCAGTACTTC. This encodes CASGERGNEQYF.

V and J are TRBV19 and TRBJ1-4; D gene ambiguous. In germline, CDR1 is LNHDA, CDR2 SQIVND (reference sequence). The CDR3 sequence is 14 residues long. V was cut by 4 bases and J by 7 bases, with 13 bases left in between. The CDR3 protein is CASSNAPLPEKLFF. CDR3 DNA sequence: TGTGCCAGTAGTAACGCCCCCCTTCCTGAAAAACTGTTTTTT.